This T cell receptor (beta chain) was profiled in a study of PD-1 blockade in classical Hodgkin lymphoma (dated by TCRdb to 2018 to 2020). The study in broad terms: Nivolumab dosing was 3 mg/kg intravenously every 2 weeks, continuing until either disease progression or unacceptable toxicity. The study used TCR beta sequencing and CyTOF to define a peripheral blood immune signature of response to PD-1 blockade in classical Hodgkin lymphoma.

Paper-wide results and their limitations: Baseline TCR diversity was reported as lower in newly diagnosed patients than in healthy donors, and lower still in relapsed/refractory patients. Diversity was lower in patients who began nivolumab less than 1 year after ASCT, so these patients were left out of later analyses to avoid confounding by immune reconstitution. CD4+ but not CD8+ TCR diversity rose significantly by C4D1 (p=0.0027 vs p=0.16), most apparent in complete responders (p=0.02). Trial patients with a complete response had baseline diversity similar to that of newly diagnosed patients, while partial responders and progressors had significantly lower diversity. Only a single clinical trial cohort was studied, and what caused the repertoire differences, possibly disease activity or prior therapy, remained undefined.

Genomic DNA was extracted with the Qiagen DNeasy kit from unsorted PBMCs and from negatively selected CD4+ and CD8+ fractions. TCR beta CDR3 regions were amplified by immunoSEQ multiplex PCR using primers annealing to V and J segments. A synthetic immune receptor repertoire was used to minimize amplification bias, and remaining bias was computationally removed after sequencing. For the original study's pipeline: Custom Python scripts were used to quantify repertoire diversity as the Shannon entropy index. Unsorted, CD4+ and CD8+ repertoires were analyzed separately, except in combined analyses where CD4+ and CD8+ sequences were merged in silico. Clonal expansion was defined as a frequency increase of at least 2-fold after treatment compared with C1D1, and clones undetected at baseline were assigned a pseudocount of 0.5. Singleton clones were defined as clones with 0 or 1 copy at C1D1, and non-singleton clones were defined as clones with 2 or more copies. Clones expanded in unsorted samples were assigned a CD4+, CD8+ or unknown annotation through matching of protein sequences in sorted samples from the same patient. Wilcoxon tests were applied to paired samples to test diversity changes from C1D1 to C4D1. What TCRdb holds here is the immuneACCESS table cut down to in-frame rearrangements. Part of the clones is not present; checked against another copy, under half of the missing clones reflect an unresolved V gene, and the others are unexplained. From that table come the V and J calls and clone size; the DNA was used to work out D and trimming. A total of 35,000 or so clones appear in this sample, almost 70% of them only once. The top ten constitute 14% of the sample.

As for this clone: It lacks a known antigen. No base-level quality is on record; no much larger clone is a single base apart.

A distance of 4 bases separates the germline ends of V and J, which lose 5 bases and 5 bases respectively. In the germline V gene (reference sequence), CDR1 corresponds to SEHNR and CDR2 to FQNEAQ. The CDR3, cysteine through phenylalanine, is 12 amino acids long. Only CDR3 DNA is held: 36 bases, read in frame from base 1. The time point label on this specimen signifies: cycle 2 day 1 (C2D1) of nivolumab. Every trial patient had relapsed following autologous stem cell transplantation, and prior brentuximab vedotin exposure was what differed among cohorts A, B and C. A total of around 60 patients with relapsed/refractory classical Hodgkin lymphoma made up the trial cohort, and each patient's best overall response was complete response, partial response or progressive disease. Trial patients were treated with single-agent nivolumab in the multi-cohort phase II CheckMate 205 trial. An independent review committee assessed best overall response by applying the 2007 International Working Group response criteria. Trial PBMCs were obtained immediately prior to nivolumab initiation (C1D1) and on therapy at cycle 2 day 1 and cycle 4 day 1. Peripheral blood was collected in 8 mL Vacutainer Cell Preparation Tubes, from which PBMCs were isolated by centrifugation and then cryopreserved.

This TCR was sampled from a human donor with classical Hodgkin lymphoma. The starting material was peripheral blood mononuclear cells (PBMCs), obtained before the second cycle of nivolumab. In this chain, TRBV7-9 is recombined with TRBJ1-6, with the D gene too uncertain to name. In nucleotides, the sequence is TGTGCCAGCAGCCCGAATAATTCACCCCTCCACTTT. This gives the protein CASSPNNSPLHF.